The sequence of this T cell receptor (beta chain) was determined in a study of blood T cell repertoires in COVID-19. Trimming at V came to 1 base and at J to 5 bases, leaving 5 bases not matched to a gene. The germline gives CDR1 SGHNT, CDR2 YYREEE (reference sequence). The CDR3 spans 16 residues. Profiling relied on immunoSEQ multiplex PCR, and the TCRdb table lists in-frame clones only, not all of them. The sample carries approximately 140,000 clones, around nine tenths recorded once. The sequenced sample was peripheral blood. This clonotype originated in a human donor in a cohort sampled during active COVID-19. The chain carries TRBV5-4 and TRBJ2-5, with 13 bases that match TRBD2. The CDR3 region is CASSLTSGGAGETQYF. CDR3 DNA: TGTGCCAGCAGCTTGACTAGCGGGGGGGCCGGGGAGACCCAGTACTTC. The full variable domain, its missing parts supplied by reference TRBV5-4 and TRBJ2-5, is ETGVTQSPTHLIKTRGQQVTLRCSSQSGHNTVSWYQQALGQGPQFIFQYYREEENGRGNFPPRFSGLQFPNYSSELNVNALELDDSALYLCASSLTSGGAGETQYFGPGTRLLVL.